The 8 T cell receptor beta chains below come from one sample, sequenced in a study of cytomegalovirus exposure and HLA in healthy donors. Some clones are missing from TCRdb's copy, which holds only in-frame ones; the method was immunoSEQ multiplex PCR. The sample includes 330,000 or so clones, 80% to 90% seen only once; the top ten take 0.7% to 0.85%. Material for sequencing was PBMCs. The receptor source for this set is a woman aged 18-30 years in good health and CMV-seronegative.

The genes are TRBV4-1 and TRBJ1-4, with 7 bases that match TRBD1. The CDR3 is 16 residues long. Germline V lookup: CDR1 MGHRA, CDR2 YSYEKL. V trimming: 4 bases; J trimming: 4 bases; junction bases outside the gene matches: 9. This chain's CDR3 is CASSRVPGQINEKLFF. The CDR3 region has the DNA TGCGCCAGCAGCCGGGTACCGGGACAGATTAATGAAAAACTGTTTTTT.

This chain connects TRBV6-1 to TRBJ2-7, with 9 bases that match TRBD2. The CDR3 consists of 14 residues. V trimming: 6 bases; J trimming: 9 bases; junction bases outside the gene matches: 12. The germline V gene encodes CDR1 MNHNS and CDR2 SASEGT. The CDR3: CASSQRGRERGQYF. CDR3 DNA sequence: TGTGCCAGCAGCCAACGCGGGAGGGAGAGGGGGCAGTACTTC.

V usage is TRBV5-6 and J usage is TRBJ2-5, with 11 nucleotides matching TRBD2. The CDR3 totals 17 residues. The germline CDR1 and CDR2 sequences are SGHDT and YYEEEE. J lost 2 bases, V lost 3 bases, and 9 bases had no gene match. The CDR3 DNA reads TGTGCCAGCAGCTGCACACTAGCGGGAGATGGGCAAGAGACCCAGTACTTC. Its translation is CASSCTLAGDGQETQYF.

This sequence joins TRBV15 and TRBJ1-2, with 7 bases matching TRBD1. Germline V gives CDR1 LNHNV, CDR2 YYDKDF (reference sequence). The CDR3 is 16 amino acids. V gave up 3 bases and J gave up 5 bases; unmatched junction bases: 12. The CDR3 coding sequence is TGTGCCACCAGCAGGGGGGACAGTGGAATCCCTTATGGCTACACCTTC. Protein sequence: CATSRGDSGIPYGYTF.

This chain uses TRBV6-5 with TRBJ2-7; D possibly corresponds to TRBD2 (6 bases). Germline V gene lookup returns CDR1 MNHEY and CDR2 SVGAGI. The CDR3 runs to 15 residues. Trimming took off 4 bases at V and 2 bases at J, with 15 bases between the two ends. The CDR3 sequence: CASSWFGGGPYEQYF. The DNA of the CDR3 is TGTGCCAGCAGTTGGTTTGGCGGAGGGCCCTACGAGCAGTACTTC.

The J gene is TRBJ1-5, the V gene TRBV7-9; D might be TRBD1 (5 bases). Trimming stripped 1 base from V and 4 bases from J, with 11 bases between. CDR1 is SEHNR and CDR2 is FQNEAQ in the germline V gene (reference sequence). The CDR3 is 15 amino acids. CDR3: CASSLGQGFNQPQHF. The CDR3 DNA sequence: TGTGCCAGCAGCTTAGGCCAGGGTTTTAATCAGCCCCAGCATTTT.

The rearrangement links TRBV2 to TRBJ2-1; D not resolved. The CDR3 totals 14 residues. CDR1 SNHLY and CDR2 FYNNEI come from the germline V gene. Trimming cost V 3 bases and J 3 bases, with 9 bases left between them. The DNA for the CDR3 is TGTGCCAGCAGTGAGGGCCCAAGCTACAATGAGCAGTTCTTC. Amino acids: CASSEGPSYNEQFF. Based on the CDR3 plus reference TRBV2 and TRBJ2-1, the full variable domain is EPEVTQTPSHQVTQMGQEVILRCVPISNHLYFYWYRQILGQKVEFLVSFYNNEISEKSEIFDDQFSVERPDGSNFTLKIRSTKLEDSAMYFCASSEGPSYNEQFFGPGTRLTVL.

CDR3 protein: CASSPGGRTQYF. The CDR3 coding sequence is TGTGCCAGCAGCCCAGGGGGCCGGACGCAGTATTTT. This chain links TRBV14 with TRBJ2-3; 8 bases fit TRBD1. Germline V CDR1 and CDR2: SGHDN, FVKESK. V lost 4 bases and J lost 9; bases outside the gene matches: 3. The CDR3 spans 12 residues.